The entry that follows covers one TCR beta chain sequence. This sample was taken from a study of CD8 T cells in Susac syndrome. Random hexamers were used to reverse transcribe an amount of roughly 0.45 to 1 ug RNA. TCRdb recomputed calls from the immunoSEQ multiplex PCR reads with MiXCR, one row per CDR3 protein. The data contain approximately 100,000 distinct CDR3 sequences, over 90% of them singletons. Germline V gene data show CDR1 as LNHDA and CDR2 as SQIVND (reference sequence). This CDR3 comprises 14 residues. J lost 3 bases, V lost 7 bases, and 7 bases had no gene match. The clonotype was recovered from a human donor in good health. Sequencing was performed on CD4+ T cells from PBMCs. The gene calls are TRBV19 and TRBJ2-7, with 9 bases matching TRBD2. DNA of the CDR3: TGTGCCAGTAATCAGCGGGGGGACGTCTACGAGCAGTACTTC. Translating it yields CASNQRGDVYEQYF.